The rows below give T cell receptor beta chains drawn from one sample of a study of control samples from healthy donors and cancer patients. The method was immunoSEQ multiplex PCR; TCRdb's version includes in-frame clones alone and lacks a portion of them. The table has roughly 130,000 clones, about 93% seen once. Sequencing input: PBMCs. The origin of the receptors is a man in his sixties with colorectal cancer. CDR3s include the opening cysteine and the closing phenylalanine or tryptophan. Fields, in order: V gene, D gene, J gene, CDR3 protein. D genes are given only for firm matches.

>TRBV6-1|NA|TRBJ1-1
CASSEAIGQANTEAFF
>TRBV6-1|NA|TRBJ1-6
CASSEAADSPLHF
>TRBV5-1|NA|TRBJ1-3
CASRSGNTIYF
>TRBV9|NA|TRBJ1-4
CASSVAQGRNEKLFF
>TRBV28|NA|TRBJ1-2
CASLFPFRDYNYGYTF
>TRBV7-2|NA|TRBJ1-1
CASTPGTVGTEAFF
>TRBV19|TRBD2|TRBJ2-3
CASSISGTSTDTQYF
>TRBV7-2|NA|TRBJ2-1
CASSYATVWQFF
>TRBV27|NA|TRBJ1-4
CASSRDRQQLFF
>TRBV18|TRBD1|TRBJ1-6
CASSLADREHSPLHF
>TRBV5-6|NA|TRBJ2-3
CASSRGQSTDTQYF
>TRBV6-5|TRBD1|TRBJ2-7
CASKGQGASYEQYF
>TRBV5-1|TRBD2|TRBJ2-3
CASSLGTIIGTSGITDTQYF
>TRBV7-8|NA|TRBJ1-6
CASSLDLVNSPLHF
>TRBV6-2/TRBV6-3|NA|TRBJ1-3
CASSYLLNGNTIYF
>TRBV11-3|TRBD1|TRBJ2-2
CASSRDSIGELFF
>TRBV30|NA|TRBJ1-1
CAWSTGTIFNTEAFF
>TRBV7-2|TRBD2|TRBJ2-2
CASSLRLAGAGELFF
>TRBV5-1|NA|TRBJ2-7
CASSFRTSSSYEQYF
>TRBV18|NA|TRBJ1-1
CASSHGDETFF
>TRBV18|TRBD1|TRBJ2-3
CASSQGAWDTQYF
>TRBV3-1/TRBV3-2|TRBD1|TRBJ1-1
CASSLTGESTEAFF
>TRBV6-6|NA|TRBJ1-2
CASSPEGGLYGYTF
>TRBV7-2|NA|TRBJ1-5
CASSTNRNQPQHF
>TRBV6-1|NA|TRBJ1-6
CASSEGGWDSPLHF
>TRBV6-1|NA|TRBJ1-4
CASSEDSLGGADEKLFF
>TRBV9|NA|TRBJ2-2
CASSVEMNTGELFF
>TRBV19|NA|TRBJ1-2
CASSLLGDGYTF
>TRBV9|TRBD1|TRBJ2-1
CASSTRSSGTGNEQFF
>TRBV5-1|NA|TRBJ2-2
CASSLMEGPGELFF
>TRBV7-9|NA|TRBJ2-7
CASSPKDSLGAEQYF
>TRBV21-1|NA|TRBJ2-2
CASSKAAGTGDTGELFF
>TRBV14|NA|TRBJ1-1
CASSLLLNTEAFF
>TRBV24-1|NA|TRBJ1-2
CATSEPGQGRHGYTF
>TRBV10-3|NA|TRBJ2-7
CAISELGLYEQYF
>TRBV6-2/TRBV6-3|TRBD1|TRBJ2-5
CASSYDDRGVQETQYF
>TRBV5-6|NA|TRBJ1-6
CASSLNRVSSPLHF
>TRBV9|NA|TRBJ2-1
CASSLGTIPGGEQFF
>TRBV18|NA|TRBJ2-7
CASSPSPDSYEQYF
>TRBV5-4|NA|TRBJ2-3
CASSLVESGNTDTQYF
>TRBV11-2|NA|TRBJ1-3
CASSPIIINTIYF
>TRBV19|NA|TRBJ2-2
CASSINGGRITGELFF
>TRBV18|NA|TRBJ1-5
CASSPEGSNQPQHF
>TRBV2|NA|TRBJ1-6
CASSDWGPVNSPLHF
>TRBV30|NA|TRBJ2-3
CAWSRGSTDTQYF
>TRBV7-2|TRBD2|TRBJ2-1
CASSAGLAGYNEQFF
>TRBV7-9|NA|TRBJ1-1
CASSLTVNTEAFF
>TRBV9|TRBD1|TRBJ1-6
CASSVGTGSSPLHF
>TRBV5-1|NA|TRBJ2-3
CASSPLPGNTQYF
>TRBV6-5|NA|TRBJ2-6
CASSYERTGANVLTF
>TRBV6-1|NA|TRBJ1-5
CASSELDVSNQPQHF
>TRBV4-3|NA|TRBJ1-5
CASSQSGSNQPQHF
>TRBV20-1|NA|TRBJ2-3
CSASEGGADTQYF